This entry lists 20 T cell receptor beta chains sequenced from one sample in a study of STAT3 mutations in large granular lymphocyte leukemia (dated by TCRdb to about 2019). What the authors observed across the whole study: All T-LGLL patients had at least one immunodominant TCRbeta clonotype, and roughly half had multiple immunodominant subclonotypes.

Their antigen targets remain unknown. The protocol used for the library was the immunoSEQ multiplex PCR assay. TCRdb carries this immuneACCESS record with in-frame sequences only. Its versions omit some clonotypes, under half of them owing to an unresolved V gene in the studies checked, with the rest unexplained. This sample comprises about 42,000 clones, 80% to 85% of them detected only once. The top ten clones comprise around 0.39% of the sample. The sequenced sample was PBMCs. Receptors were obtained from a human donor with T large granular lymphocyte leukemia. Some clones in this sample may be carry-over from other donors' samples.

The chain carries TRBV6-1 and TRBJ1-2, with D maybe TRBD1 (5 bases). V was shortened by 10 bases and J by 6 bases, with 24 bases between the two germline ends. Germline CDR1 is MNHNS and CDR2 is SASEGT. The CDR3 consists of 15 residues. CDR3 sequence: CATRAMTVAPHGYTF. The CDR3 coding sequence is TGTGCCACCCGGGCGATGACAGTAGCGCCCCATGGCTACACCTTC.

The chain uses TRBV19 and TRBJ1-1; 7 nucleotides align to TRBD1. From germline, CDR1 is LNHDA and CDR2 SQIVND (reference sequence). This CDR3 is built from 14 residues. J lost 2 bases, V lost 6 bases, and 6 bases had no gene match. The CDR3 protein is CASSLDRVNTEAFF. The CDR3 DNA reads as TGTGCCAGTAGCCTTGACAGGGTCAACACTGAAGCTTTCTTT.

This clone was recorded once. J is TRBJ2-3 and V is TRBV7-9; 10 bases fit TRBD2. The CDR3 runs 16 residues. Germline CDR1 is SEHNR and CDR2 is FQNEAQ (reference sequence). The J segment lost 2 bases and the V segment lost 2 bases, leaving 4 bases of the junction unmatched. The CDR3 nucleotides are TGTGCCAGCAGCTTAATCCTAGCGGGGGACACAGATACGCAGTATTTT. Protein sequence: CASSLILAGDTDTQYF. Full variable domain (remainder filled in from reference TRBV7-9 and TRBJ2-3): DTGVSQNPRHKITKRGQNVTFRCDPISEHNRLYWYRQTLGQGPEFLTYFQNEAQLEKSRLLSDRFSAERPKGSFSTLEIQRTEQGDSAMYLCASSLILAGDTDTQYFGPGTRLTVL.

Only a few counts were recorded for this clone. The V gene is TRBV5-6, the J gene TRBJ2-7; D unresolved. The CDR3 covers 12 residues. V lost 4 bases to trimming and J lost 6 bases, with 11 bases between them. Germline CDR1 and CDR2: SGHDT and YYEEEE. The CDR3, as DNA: TGTGCCAGCAGCCGGCTCTGGGGCGAGCAGTACTTC. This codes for CASSRLWGEQYF.

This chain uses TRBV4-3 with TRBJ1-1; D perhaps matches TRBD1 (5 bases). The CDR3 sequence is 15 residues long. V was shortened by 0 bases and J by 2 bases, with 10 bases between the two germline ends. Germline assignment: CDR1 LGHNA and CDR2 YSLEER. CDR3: CASSQDPDSNTEAFF. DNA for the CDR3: TGCGCCAGCAGCCAAGACCCCGACAGCAACACTGAAGCTTTCTTT.

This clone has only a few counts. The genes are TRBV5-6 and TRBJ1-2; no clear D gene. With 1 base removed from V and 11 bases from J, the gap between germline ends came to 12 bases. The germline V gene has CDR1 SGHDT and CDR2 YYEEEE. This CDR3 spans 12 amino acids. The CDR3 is CASSLTGGGYTF. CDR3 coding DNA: TGTGCCAGCAGCTTGACCGGAGGAGGATACACCTTC.

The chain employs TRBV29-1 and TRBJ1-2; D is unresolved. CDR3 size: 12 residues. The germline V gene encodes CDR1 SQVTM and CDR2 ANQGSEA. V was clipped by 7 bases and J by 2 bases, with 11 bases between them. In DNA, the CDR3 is TGCAGCGCCTGGACGGCGAACTATGGCTACACCTTC. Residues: CSAWTANYGYTF.

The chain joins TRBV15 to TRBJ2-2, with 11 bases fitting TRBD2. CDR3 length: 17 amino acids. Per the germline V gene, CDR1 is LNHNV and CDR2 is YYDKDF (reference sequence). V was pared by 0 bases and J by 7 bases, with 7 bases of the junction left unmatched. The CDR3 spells CATSRDLAGGSHGELFF. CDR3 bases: TGTGCCACCAGCAGAGATTTAGCGGGGGGGTCCCACGGGGAGCTGTTTTTT.

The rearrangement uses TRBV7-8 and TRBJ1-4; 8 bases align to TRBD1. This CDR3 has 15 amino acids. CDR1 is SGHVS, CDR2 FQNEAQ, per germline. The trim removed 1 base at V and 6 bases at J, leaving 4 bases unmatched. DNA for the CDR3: TGTGCCAGCAGCTTAGGGGGACAGGCCTATGAAAAACTGTTTTTT. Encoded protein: CASSLGGQAYEKLFF.

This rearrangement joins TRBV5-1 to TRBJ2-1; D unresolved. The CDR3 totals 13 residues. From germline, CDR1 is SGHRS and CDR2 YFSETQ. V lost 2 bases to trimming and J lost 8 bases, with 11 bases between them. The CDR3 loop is CASSLSGLHEQFF. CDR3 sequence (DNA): TGCGCCAGCAGCTTATCTGGCTTGCATGAGCAGTTCTTC.

The CDR3 spells CASSRGVGETQYF. Here the CDR3 DNA reads TGTGCCAGTAGTAGAGGGGTGGGAGAGACCCAGTACTTC. This rearrangement joins TRBV19 to TRBJ2-5; D is tentatively TRBD1 or TRBD2 (5 bases each). The V end lost 4 bases, the J end lost 4 bases, and 10 bases lay between the germline ends. Germline lookup yields CDR1 LNHDA and CDR2 SQIVND (reference sequence). This CDR3 has 13 residues.

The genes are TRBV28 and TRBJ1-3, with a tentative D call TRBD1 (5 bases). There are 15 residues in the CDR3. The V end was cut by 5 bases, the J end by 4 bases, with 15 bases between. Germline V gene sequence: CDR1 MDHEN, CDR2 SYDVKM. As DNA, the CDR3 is TGTGCCAGCAGTCAAAGGGGTTACGGAGGAAACACCATATATTTT. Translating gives CASSQRGYGGNTIYF.

The CDR3 DNA reads TGTGCCAGCGATCGAGGGGGGGGAGATACGCAGTATTTT. The encoded protein is CASDRGGGDTQYF. V usage is TRBV5-6 and J usage is TRBJ2-3, with D possibly being TRBD2 (7 bases). V was shortened by 7 bases and J by 5 bases, with 14 bases between the two germline ends. Germline lookup yields CDR1 SGHDT and CDR2 YYEEEE. The CDR3 loop spans 13 amino acids.

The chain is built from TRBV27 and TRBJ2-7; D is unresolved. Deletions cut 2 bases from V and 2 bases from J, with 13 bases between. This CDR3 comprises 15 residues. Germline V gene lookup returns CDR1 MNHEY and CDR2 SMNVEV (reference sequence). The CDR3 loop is CASSLRGMSTYEQYV. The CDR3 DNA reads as TGTGCCAGCAGTTTACGTGGGATGAGCACCTACGAGCAGTACGTC.

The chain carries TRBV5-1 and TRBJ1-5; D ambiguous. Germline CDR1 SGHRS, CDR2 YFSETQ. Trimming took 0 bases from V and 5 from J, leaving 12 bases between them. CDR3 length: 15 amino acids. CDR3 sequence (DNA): TGCGCCAGCAGCTTGGACGGTAGAAGCGATCAGCCCCAGCATTTT. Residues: CASSLDGRSDQPQHF.

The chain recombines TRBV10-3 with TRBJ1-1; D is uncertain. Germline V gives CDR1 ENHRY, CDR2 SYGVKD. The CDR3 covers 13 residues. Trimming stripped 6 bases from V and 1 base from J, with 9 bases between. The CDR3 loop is CAIREIKNTEAFF. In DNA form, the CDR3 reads TGTGCCATCAGGGAAATCAAGAACACTGAAGCTTTCTTT.

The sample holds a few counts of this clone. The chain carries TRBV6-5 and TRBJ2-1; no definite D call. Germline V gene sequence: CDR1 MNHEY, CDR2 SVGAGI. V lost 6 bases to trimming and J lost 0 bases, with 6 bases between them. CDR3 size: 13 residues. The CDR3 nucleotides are TGTGCCAGCAGCCGGTCCTCCTACAATGAGCAGTTCTTC. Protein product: CASSRSSYNEQFF.

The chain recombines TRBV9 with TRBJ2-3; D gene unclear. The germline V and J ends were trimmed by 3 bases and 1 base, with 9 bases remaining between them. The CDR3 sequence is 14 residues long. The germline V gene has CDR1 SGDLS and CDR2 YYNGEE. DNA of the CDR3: TGTGCCAGCAGCGACCCGAGCGGCACAGATACGCAGTATTTT. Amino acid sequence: CASSDPSGTDTQYF.

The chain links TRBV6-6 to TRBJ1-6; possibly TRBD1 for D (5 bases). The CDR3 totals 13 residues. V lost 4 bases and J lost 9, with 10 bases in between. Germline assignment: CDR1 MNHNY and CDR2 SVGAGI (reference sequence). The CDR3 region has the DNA TGTGCCAGCAGTTCCGGCGGGGCTTCACCCCTCCACTTT. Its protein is CASSSGGASPLHF.

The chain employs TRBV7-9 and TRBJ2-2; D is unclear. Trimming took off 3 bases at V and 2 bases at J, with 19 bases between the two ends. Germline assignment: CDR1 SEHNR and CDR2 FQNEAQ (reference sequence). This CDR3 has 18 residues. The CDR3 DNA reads TGTGCCAGCAGCTTCCCAGAGTGGCGATTCAAAAACACCGGGGAGCTGTTTTTT. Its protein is CASSFPEWRFKNTGELFF. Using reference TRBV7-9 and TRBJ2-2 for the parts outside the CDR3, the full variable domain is DTGVSQNPRHKITKRGQNVTFRCDPISEHNRLYWYRQTLGQGPEFLTYFQNEAQLEKSRLLSDRFSAERPKGSFSTLEIQRTEQGDSAMYLCASSFPEWRFKNTGELFFGEGSRLTVL.